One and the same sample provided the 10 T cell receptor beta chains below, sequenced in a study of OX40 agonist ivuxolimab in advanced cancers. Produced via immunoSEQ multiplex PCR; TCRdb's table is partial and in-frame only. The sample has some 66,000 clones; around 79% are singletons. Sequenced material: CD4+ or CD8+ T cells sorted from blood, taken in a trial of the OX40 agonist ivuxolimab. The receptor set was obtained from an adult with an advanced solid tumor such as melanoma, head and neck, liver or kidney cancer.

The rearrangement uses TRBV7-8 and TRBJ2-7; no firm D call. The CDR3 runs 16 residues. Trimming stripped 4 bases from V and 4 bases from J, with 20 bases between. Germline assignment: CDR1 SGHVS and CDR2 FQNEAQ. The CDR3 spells CASSSTVITGPYEQYF. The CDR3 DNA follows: TGTGCCAGCAGCTCAACTGTTATAACTGGACCGTACGAGCAGTACTTC.

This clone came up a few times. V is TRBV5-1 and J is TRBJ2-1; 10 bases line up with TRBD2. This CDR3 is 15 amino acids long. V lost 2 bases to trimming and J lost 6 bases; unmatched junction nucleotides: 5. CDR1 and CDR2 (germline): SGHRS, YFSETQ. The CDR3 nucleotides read TGCGCCAGCAGCTTAGCGTCTAGCGGGGGCAATGAGCAGTTCTTC. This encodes CASSLASSGGNEQFF.

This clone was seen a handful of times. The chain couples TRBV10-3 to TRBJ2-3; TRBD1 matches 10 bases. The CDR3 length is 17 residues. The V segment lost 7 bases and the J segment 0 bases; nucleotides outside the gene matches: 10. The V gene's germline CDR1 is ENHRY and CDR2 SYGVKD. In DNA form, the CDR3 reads TGTGCCATCATGGGACAGGGGAGAGGGGTGAGCACAGATACGCAGTATTTT. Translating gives CAIMGQGRGVSTDTQYF.

The DNA of the CDR3 is TGTGCCAGCAGCTTAGTGCTAGCGGGGGCCGGGGAGCTGTTTTTT. This translates into CASSLVLAGAGELFF. V gene TRBV7-2 combines with J gene TRBJ2-2, with TRBD2 identical over 10 bases. V shed 1 base and J 6 bases; nucleotides not matched to a gene: 2. The CDR3 has 15 residues. Germline V gives CDR1 SGHTA, CDR2 FQGNSA.

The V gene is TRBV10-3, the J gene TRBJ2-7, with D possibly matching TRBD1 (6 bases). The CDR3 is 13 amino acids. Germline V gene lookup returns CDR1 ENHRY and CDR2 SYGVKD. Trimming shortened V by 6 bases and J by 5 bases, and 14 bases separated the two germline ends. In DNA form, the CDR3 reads TGTGCCATCAGGAGCGGTCCAGGGGACGAGCAGTACTTC. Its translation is CAIRSGPGDEQYF.

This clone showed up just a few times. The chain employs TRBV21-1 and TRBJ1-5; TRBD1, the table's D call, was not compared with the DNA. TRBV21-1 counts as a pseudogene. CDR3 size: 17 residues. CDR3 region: CASSKEPTGNGNQPQHF. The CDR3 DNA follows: TGTGCCAGCAGCAAAGAACCGACAGGGAACGGCAATCAGCCCCAGCATTTT.

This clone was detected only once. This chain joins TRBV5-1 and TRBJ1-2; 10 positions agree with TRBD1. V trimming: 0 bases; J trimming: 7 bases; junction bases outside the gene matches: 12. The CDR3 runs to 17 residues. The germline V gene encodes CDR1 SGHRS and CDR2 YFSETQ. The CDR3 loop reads CASSLGQGAISISGYTF. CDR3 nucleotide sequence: TGCGCCAGCAGCTTGGGACAGGGGGCCATTTCTATCTCTGGCTACACCTTC.

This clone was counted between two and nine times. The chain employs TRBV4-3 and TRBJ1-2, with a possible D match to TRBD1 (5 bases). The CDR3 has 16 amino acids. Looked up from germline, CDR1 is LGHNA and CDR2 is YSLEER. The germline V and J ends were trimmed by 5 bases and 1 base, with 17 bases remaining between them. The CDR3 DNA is TGCGCCAGCAGCTTCTTGGGGGGGGGAAGTAACTATGGCTACACCTTC. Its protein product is CASSFLGGGSNYGYTF.

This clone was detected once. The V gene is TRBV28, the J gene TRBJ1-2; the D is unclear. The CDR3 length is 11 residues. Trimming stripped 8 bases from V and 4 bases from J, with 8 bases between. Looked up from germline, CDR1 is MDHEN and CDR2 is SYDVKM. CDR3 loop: CASAMAYGYTF. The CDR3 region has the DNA TGTGCCAGCGCTATGGCCTATGGCTACACCTTC.

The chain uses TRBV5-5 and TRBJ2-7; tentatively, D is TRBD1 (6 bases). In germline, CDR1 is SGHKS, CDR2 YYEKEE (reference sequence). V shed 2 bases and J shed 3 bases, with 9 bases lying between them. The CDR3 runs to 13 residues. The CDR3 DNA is TGTGCCAGCAGCTTAGGGGGTGTCTACGAGCAGTACTTC. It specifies CASSLGGVYEQYF. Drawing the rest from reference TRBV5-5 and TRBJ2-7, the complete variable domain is DAGVTQSPTHLIKTRGQQVTLRCSPISGHKSVSWYQQVLGQGPQFIFQYYEKEERGRGNFPDRFSARQFPNYSSELNVNALLLGDSALYLCASSLGGVYEQYFGPGTRLTVT.